Below, 5 T cell receptor beta chains from the same sample are listed, as sequenced in a study of blood T cell repertoires in COVID-19. Profiling relied on immunoSEQ multiplex PCR, and the TCRdb table lists in-frame clones only, not all of them. The top ten clones hold roughly 4% of a sample with about 180,000 clones, roughly 88% of them seen once. Sequenced: peripheral blood. The source is a woman aged 25-40 years with acute or convalescent COVID-19.

The rearrangement uses TRBV14 and TRBJ2-5; a possible D gene is TRBD2 (6 bases). Per germline, CDR1 SGHDN and CDR2 FVKESK. This CDR3 region has 16 residues. Deletions cut 0 bases from V and 4 bases from J, with 15 bases between. This CDR3 reads CASSQDLVGGAETQYF. The CDR3 bases are TGTGCCAGCAGCCAAGATTTGGTCGGGGGTGCAGAGACCCAGTACTTC.

The V gene is TRBV9, the J gene TRBJ2-7, with a weak D call TRBD1 (6 bases). The V gene lost 0 bases and the J gene lost 0 bases, with 10 bases spanning the gap. CDR3 length: 15 residues. Germline V CDR1 and CDR2: SGDLS, YYNGEE. CDR3 sequence reads: CASSVGQVPSYEQYF. The CDR3 nucleotides read TGTGCCAGCAGCGTAGGACAGGTCCCCTCCTACGAGCAGTACTTC.

The chain employs TRBV28 and TRBJ1-3; possibly TRBD1 for D (6 bases). CDR1 is MDHEN and CDR2 is SYDVKM in the germline V gene. V gave up 4 bases and J gave up 7 bases, with 17 bases separating them. This CDR3 spans 15 amino acids. CDR3 DNA sequence: TGTGCCAGCAGTTCCCCCCCCGGCCAGGGGAACACCATATATTTT. Translation gives CASSSPPGQGNTIYF.

This chain connects TRBV2 to TRBJ2-7; the D gene is possibly TRBD2 (5 bases). Germline CDR1 SNHLY, CDR2 FYNNEI. CDR3 size: 13 residues. V was pared by 7 bases and J by 6 bases, with 16 bases between. CDR3 DNA sequence: TGTGCCAGCATGGACTCCCTCCGGGGCGAGCAGTACTTC. Translating gives CASMDSLRGEQYF.

This clone came up a few times. The chain is built from TRBV24-1 and TRBJ1-1; D may be TRBD1 (6 bases). This CDR3 is built from 15 residues. Germline values: CDR1 KGHDR, CDR2 SFDVKD. V was trimmed by 5 bases and J by 5 bases, leaving 17 bases between them. Here the CDR3 reads CATSGIREGETEAFF. The DNA for the CDR3 is TGTGCCACCAGTGGAATCCGGGAGGGGGAAACTGAAGCTTTCTTT.